This section outlines one TCR beta chain sequence together with its context. This specimen comes from a study of blood T cell repertoires in COVID-19. The CDR3 contains 18 residues. Looked up from germline, CDR1 is LGHDT and CDR2 is YNNKEL (reference sequence). Losses at the gene ends were 0 bases for V and 5 bases for J; bases not matched to a gene: 10. Authors' processing steps: Researchers report that nucleated cell counts were estimated from reference gene primer amplification. This table comes from immunoSEQ multiplex PCR, and its TCRdb copy is limited to in-frame clones, with some not included. V, J and clone size reflect that table, while D and trimming were determined from the DNA. The table includes about 120,000 clones, about nine tenths detected once.

Sequencing input: peripheral blood. This TCR was recovered from a man between 65 and 85 years old who had recovered from COVID-19. The chain employs TRBV3-1 (or the pseudogene TRBV3-2) and TRBJ2-1; 10 positions match TRBD1. The CDR3 loop reads CASSQDRDRGVIHNEQFF. The CDR3 DNA follows: TGTGCCAGCAGCCAAGACCGGGACAGGGGAGTTATCCACAATGAGCAGTTCTTC.